Given below is one T cell receptor (beta chain) in context. What this receptor recognizes is not known. No much larger clone exists at a distance of one base, and base qualities are not known. This sample is part of a study of human T cells and chemical hapten exposure (TCRdb year 2021). Some background on the complete study: For sensitization, 2% DPC in acetone was applied to a 2 cm by 2 cm area of upper inner arm skin. Weekly therapeutic DPC doses were additionally applied to the scalp of patients throughout the roughly 24-week study period. Patch testing was done on the upper back using Finn chambers containing 0.01% DPC, and results were scored after 6 days according to International Contact Dermatitis Research Group standards. Alopecia areata with under or over 50% scalp involvement, alopecia totalis and alopecia universalis were represented in the patient cohort, which was mostly female. The libraries were sequenced as a pool, and the TCR yield per sample differed mostly because of small variations in library volumes within the pool. In alopecia patients, the study followed how the peripheral blood TCR repertoire changed in vivo over primary and secondary sensitization to diphenylcyclopropenone (DPC), a hapten. Blood samples were taken from patients before sensitization (week 0) and at 2, 6 and about 24 weeks after DPC sensitization. Twenty-nine alopecia patients gave blood for TCR sequencing at one to four time points (pre-sensitization, 2, 6 and 24 weeks).

The paper as a whole reports these results and caveats: No change with DPC sensitization was found in the number of TCRs above 1 in 1000 frequency, and no evidence of global repertoire structure alterations was found. All patients had alopecia, a presumed autoimmune disease, so their immune response might differ from that of healthy individuals. A positive correlation was found between the number of PT1 expanded TCRs and patch test score, with significance reached at thresholds 8, 16 and 32 but not 4. Significantly more large CDR3 similarity clusters were formed by expanded TCRs than by pre-sensitization or healthy control sets, consistent with antigen-driven responses. Repeated subsampling changed both the strength of the expansion versus patch-test correlation and the threshold at which the correlation became significant.

Libraries were built with RACE. This sample was sequenced with a NextSeq 500. During library preparation, unique molecular identifiers were attached to individual cDNA molecules so that TCRs could be counted in a quantitative, reproducible way. For every blood RNA sample, sequencing covered both the TCR alpha and TCR beta chains. Per the source publication's procedure: The median number of TCRs per sample was approximately 93,000, ranging from 23,224 to 690,600. The Decombinator software suite was used to annotate the V, J and CDR3 of the TCR reads. For the PS versus PT1 abundance plots, all samples were subsampled to the same number of TCRs (28,000). Expanded TCRs were defined as absent before sensitization and observed at least eight times at the 2-week time point. TCRdb itself trimmed the public reads at Q25 with fastp, ran MiXCR and retained productive beta chains. Entries that share a CDR3 protein sequence are merged under the most common genes and DNA. In this record, the V and J calls reflect TCRdb's handling and not the investigators' own analysis. The sample table contains roughly 380,000 distinct CDR3 sequences; only one count was recorded for 5% to 6.5% of them. Around 2.6% of the sample is in the top ten clones.

Sample time point, as interpreted from the label and publication: pre-sensitization, week 0. The label giving this sample's treatment or condition can be read as: therapeutic diphenylcyclopropenone sensitization with weekly scalp DPC. At each patch-test visit, blood was drawn before the patch test was applied. Patients were considered eligible if aged 18 to 70, diagnosed with alopecia and deemed suitable for DPC therapy, and patients were excluded if pregnant. Total RNA was extracted from unfractionated whole blood that had been collected in Tempus Blood RNA tubes. Counted from cysteine to phenylalanine, this CDR3 has 18 amino acids. CDR3 DNA only is kept here, 54 bases in frame from base 1. V is cut by 1 base and J by 0 bases, and the space between the germline ends is 16 bases. Taken from the germline V gene, the CDR1 and CDR2 loops are MDHEN and SYDVKM.

The sample consisted of whole blood, taken in connection with sensitization to the hapten diphenylcyclopropenone (DPC). The sequence came from a woman aged 45-65 years with alopecia areata. Some clones in this sample may be carry-over from other donors' samples. The receptor chain draws on TRBV28 and TRBJ2-4, with an unclear D gene assignment. The CDR3 here reads CASSLSVPVRLAKNIQYF. The base sequence is TGTGCCAGCAGTTTATCGGTCCCTGTGAGACTAGCCAAAAACATTCAGTACTTC.